This T cell receptor beta chain was identified in a study of shared clonotypes between healthy human individuals. Regarding the study as a whole: Four donors had about 5% of their naive CD4 clonotypes in common.

CD4+ cells yielded CD45RA+ naive and CD45RA-negative memory subsets. The protocol was immunoSEQ multiplex PCR, while the TCRdb copy is restricted to in-frame clones and leaves out a portion. The data contain approximately 2.5 million clones, under 95% of them seen just once; the ten biggest clones take up around 0.4%. Points on this clone: The target antigen is unknown.

This CDR3 comprises 16 residues. The germline V gene encodes CDR1 MDHEN and CDR2 SYDVKM. Trimming took off 10 bases at V and 4 bases at J, with 23 bases between the two ends. The receptor's source is a man between 18 and 29 years old in good health. Some clones in this sample may be carry-over from other donors' samples. The chain recombines TRBV28 with TRBJ1-5, with TRBD1 as a possible D gene (5 bases). The material sequenced was naive CD4+ T cells from PBMCs. Subset denoted: CD45RA+ positively selected. CDR3 nucleotide sequence: TGTGCCACCAAGTCGGGAGGGCAGGGCGAAAATCAGCCCCAGCATTTT. Its translation is CATKSGGQGENQPQHF.